This paragraph reports one T cell receptor beta chain. This sample stems from a study of blood T cell repertoires in COVID-19. Germline CDR1 and CDR2: SGHAT and FQNNGV. This CDR3 has 14 amino acids. The V gene lost 4 bases and the J gene lost 3 bases, with 10 bases spanning the gap. As originally analysed: Using reference gene primer amplification, nucleated cell counts were estimated. Produced via immunoSEQ multiplex PCR; TCRdb's table is partial and in-frame only. The D gene and trimming were derived from the DNA, and the V and J assignments and clone size from that table. The data show roughly 300,000 clones, with about 88% seen just once and under 1.3% held by the top ten. Participant ages covered about 18 to 100 years across about two dozen US areas. Participants had their cohort set by participant-reported clinical history. Two negative PCRs, clearance, or symptom resolution characterized the recovered Cohort 3 donors.

The chain couples TRBV11-2 to TRBJ1-5; perhaps TRBD1 as D (5 bases). This TCR was sampled from a woman between 25 and 40 years old who had recovered from COVID-19. The sequencing sample was made of PBMCs or T cells enriched from blood (not recorded which). This chain's CDR3 is CASSSPGNNQPQHF. The CDR3 DNA reads TGTGCCAGCAGCTCCCCAGGGAACAATCAGCCCCAGCATTTT. Full variable domain (outside the CDR3, taken from reference TRBV11-2 and TRBJ1-5): EAGVAQSPRYKIIEKRQSVAFWCNPISGHATLYWYQQILGQGPKLLIQFQNNGVVDDSQLPKDRFSAERLKGVDSTLKIQPAKLEDSAVYLCASSSPGNNQPQHFGDGTRLSIL.